This entry lists 16 T cell receptor beta chains sequenced from one sample in a study of T cell responses to AZD1222 COVID-19 vaccine. Using immunoSEQ multiplex PCR, the repertoire was profiled, and TCRdb retains in-frame clones only, with some absent. Of roughly 190,000 clones listed, 90% to 95% are singletons. Material: peripheral blood, obtained on day 0 of AZD1222 vaccination. These TCRs come from an adult in good health.

This chain connects TRBV3-1 (or the pseudogene TRBV3-2) to TRBJ1-6; D uncertain. The germline CDR1 and CDR2 sequences are LGHDT and YNNKEL (reference sequence). Trimming pared 0 bases from V and 7 bases from J, leaving 4 bases between. The CDR3 is made up of 13 amino acids. CDR3 region: CASSQEGNSPLHF. The CDR3 DNA reads as TGTGCCAGCAGCCAAGAGGGAAATTCACCCCTCCACTTT.

The V call is TRBV27, the J call TRBJ1-1; D is unclear. V was shortened by 1 base and J by 1 base, with 4 bases between the two germline ends. Germline values: CDR1 MNHEY, CDR2 SMNVEV (reference sequence). CDR3 length equals 13 residues. CDR3 DNA: TGTGCCAGCAGTTTATGGGCGAACACTGAAGCTTTCTTT. Translation: CASSLWANTEAFF.

V gene TRBV6-2 or TRBV6-3 combines with J gene TRBJ1-2; 10 nucleotides agree with TRBD1. Germline values: CDR1 MNHEY, CDR2 SVGEGT. There are 13 residues in the CDR3. Trimming at V came to 4 bases and at J to 6 bases, leaving 2 bases not matched to a gene. The CDR3 spells CASSWTGGHGYTF. The CDR3 nucleotides are TGTGCCAGCAGTTGGACAGGGGGACATGGCTACACCTTC.

The chain has TRBV27 and TRBJ2-3, with no clear D. Trimming took 2 bases from V and 2 from J, leaving 11 bases between them. The CDR3 totals 15 residues. Germline CDR1 reads MNHEY; CDR2 reads SMNVEV (reference sequence). The CDR3 is CASSLRPYDTDTQYF. CDR3 coding DNA: TGTGCCAGCAGTTTAAGGCCTTACGACACAGATACGCAGTATTTT.

In its sample, this clone was seen once. The chain links TRBV5-1 to TRBJ2-7; TRBD1 agrees at 10 bases. This CDR3 region has 16 residues. From germline, CDR1 is SGHRS and CDR2 YFSETQ. The trim removed 2 bases at V and 4 bases at J, leaving 9 bases unmatched. CDR3 in amino acids: CASSLATGTGVYEQYF. DNA for the CDR3: TGCGCCAGCAGCTTAGCGACCGGGACAGGGGTATACGAGCAGTACTTC.

This clone was recorded only once. The J gene is TRBJ1-5, the V gene TRBV30, with 9 bases matching TRBD1. The CDR3 spans 12 residues. J was trimmed by 9 bases and V by 5 bases; bases with no gene match: 5. Per germline, CDR1 GTSNPN and CDR2 SVGIG (reference sequence). The chain's CDR3 is CAWGQGYGPQHF. As DNA, the CDR3 is TGTGCCTGGGGACAGGGGTATGGGCCCCAGCATTTT.

A word on this clone: Other nucleotide sequences in the sample specify the same CDR3. This chain links TRBV5-1 with TRBJ1-1, with unresolved D. The CDR3 extends over 13 amino acids. V dropped 0 bases and J dropped 2 bases, with 5 bases sitting between them. The germline V gene has CDR1 SGHRS and CDR2 YFSETQ. The CDR3 region has the DNA TGCGCCAGCAGCTTGGGGGGTAACACTGAAGCTTTCTTT. This gives the protein CASSLGGNTEAFF.

The DNA for the CDR3 is TGTGCCAGCTCACTAACAGGGGAAGCCGATGGCTACACCTTC. Protein: CASSLTGEADGYTF. V and J are TRBV18 and TRBJ1-2; 7 bases align to TRBD1. V lost 4 bases, J lost 6 bases, and 8 bases stayed unmatched. Germline CDR1 reads KGHSH; CDR2 reads LQKENI. The CDR3 length is 14 residues.

The rearrangement links TRBV5-8 to TRBJ1-5; perhaps TRBD1 as D (6 bases). V was trimmed by 2 bases and J by 6 bases, leaving 12 bases between them. Germline CDR1 SGHTS, CDR2 YDEGEE. The CDR3 consists of 14 residues. The CDR3, as DNA: TGTGCCAGCAGCTTCGCAGGGGCTCGTCAGCCCCAGCATTTT. Protein: CASSFAGARQPQHF.

This clone has a single count. This chain links TRBV30 with TRBJ1-5; D unresolved. V was clipped by 0 bases and J by 6 bases, with 9 bases between them. This CDR3 comprises 13 residues. CDR1 and CDR2 from the germline V gene are GTSNPN and SVGIG (reference sequence). DNA of the CDR3: TGTGCCTGGAGTGTACGCGGCAGTCAGCCCCAGCATTTT. Its translation: CAWSVRGSQPQHF.

This clone was found once. The genes are TRBV6-1 and TRBJ1-2; D is possibly TRBD1 (5 bases). In germline, CDR1 is MNHNS, CDR2 SASEGT. The CDR3 is made up of 13 amino acids. Trimming cost V 6 bases and J 6 bases, with 14 bases left between them. The CDR3 sequence is CASSLRAGNGYTF. In DNA form, the CDR3 reads TGTGCCAGCAGCCTAAGGGCAGGGAATGGCTACACCTTC.

The CDR3 region is CASSPRASVLDTQYF. CDR3 DNA sequence: TGTGCCAGCAGCCCAAGAGCTAGCGTTCTAGATACGCAGTATTTT. This chain links TRBV7-2 with TRBJ2-3; tentatively, D is TRBD2 (6 bases). Germline CDR1 reads SGHTA; CDR2 reads FQGNSA. The CDR3 totals 15 residues. With 5 bases removed from V and 5 bases from J, the gap between germline ends came to 17 bases. Complete variable domain (other parts from reference TRBV7-2 and TRBJ2-3): GAGVSQSPSNKVTEKGKDVELRCDPISGHTALYWYRQSLGQGLEFLIYFQGNSAPDKSGLPSDRFSAERTGGSVSTLTIQRTQQEDSAVYLCASSPRASVLDTQYFGPGTRLTVL.

V and J are TRBV7-9 and TRBJ2-7; either TRBD1 or TRBD2 may fit D (5 bases each). The CDR3 runs 13 residues. Trimming shortened V by 5 bases and J by 0 bases, and 8 bases separated the two germline ends. CDR1 is SEHNR, CDR2 FQNEAQ, per germline (reference sequence). The CDR3 loop reads CASSPGASYEQYF. CDR3 nucleotides: TGTGCCAGCAGCCCCGGGGCCTCCTACGAGCAGTACTTC.

This clone has only one observation. This rearrangement joins TRBV12-3 or TRBV12-4 to TRBJ1-1; perhaps TRBD1 as D (5 bases). The CDR3 consists of 11 residues. Trimming pared 9 bases from V and 7 bases from J, leaving 12 bases between. The CDR3 here is CASKGRGEAFF. The CDR3 nucleotides are TGTGCCAGTAAGGGGAGGGGTGAAGCTTTCTTT.

This clone was picked up one time. V gene TRBV6-4 combines with J gene TRBJ2-7, with 8 bases lining up with TRBD1. Germline CDR1 MRHNA, CDR2 SNTAGT. The J segment lost 1 base and the V segment lost 3 bases, leaving 5 bases of the junction unmatched. This CDR3 comprises 15 residues. The CDR3 DNA sequence: TGTGCCAGCAGTGATCCAGGGGGCACGTCCTACGAGCAGTACTTC. It encodes CASSDPGGTSYEQYF.

The rearrangement links TRBV20-1 to TRBJ1-4; no definite D call. The germline V and J ends were trimmed by 5 bases and 3 bases, with 16 bases remaining between them. Per the germline V gene, CDR1 is DFQATT and CDR2 is SNEGSKA (reference sequence). The CDR3 spans 15 residues. The CDR3 reads CSARDSTVPNEKLFF. DNA of the CDR3: TGCAGTGCTCGTGACTCGACGGTTCCTAATGAAAAACTGTTTTTT.